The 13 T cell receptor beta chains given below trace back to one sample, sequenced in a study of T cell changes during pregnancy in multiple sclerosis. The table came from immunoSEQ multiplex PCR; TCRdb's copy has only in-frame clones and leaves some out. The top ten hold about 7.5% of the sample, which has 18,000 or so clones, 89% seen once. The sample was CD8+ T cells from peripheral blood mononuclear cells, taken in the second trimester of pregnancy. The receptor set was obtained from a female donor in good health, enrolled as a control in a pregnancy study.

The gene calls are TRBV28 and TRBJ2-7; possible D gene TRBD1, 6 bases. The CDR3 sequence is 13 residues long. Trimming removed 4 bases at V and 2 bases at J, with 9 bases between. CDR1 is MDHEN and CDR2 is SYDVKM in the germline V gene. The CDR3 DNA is TGTGCCAGCAGTTGGACAGCTACCTACGAGCAGTACTTC. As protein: CASSWTATYEQYF.

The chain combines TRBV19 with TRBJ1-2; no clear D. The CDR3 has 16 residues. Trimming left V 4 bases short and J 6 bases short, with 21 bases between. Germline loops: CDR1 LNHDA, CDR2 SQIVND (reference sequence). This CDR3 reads CASSTVPGSRRDGYTF. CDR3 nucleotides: TGTGCCAGTAGTACCGTTCCGGGATCTCGAAGAGATGGCTACACCTTC.

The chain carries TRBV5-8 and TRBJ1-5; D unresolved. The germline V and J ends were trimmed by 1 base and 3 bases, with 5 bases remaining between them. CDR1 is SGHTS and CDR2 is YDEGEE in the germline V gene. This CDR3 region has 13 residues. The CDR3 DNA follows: TGTGCCAGCAGCTTGACAGTCAATCAGCCCCAGCATTTT. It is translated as CASSLTVNQPQHF.

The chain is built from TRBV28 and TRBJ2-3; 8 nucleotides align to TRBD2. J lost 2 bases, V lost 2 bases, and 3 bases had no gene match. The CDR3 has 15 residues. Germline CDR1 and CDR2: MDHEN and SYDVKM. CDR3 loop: CASSLERESTDTQYF. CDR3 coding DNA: TGTGCCAGCAGTTTAGAGCGGGAGTCCACAGATACGCAGTATTTT.

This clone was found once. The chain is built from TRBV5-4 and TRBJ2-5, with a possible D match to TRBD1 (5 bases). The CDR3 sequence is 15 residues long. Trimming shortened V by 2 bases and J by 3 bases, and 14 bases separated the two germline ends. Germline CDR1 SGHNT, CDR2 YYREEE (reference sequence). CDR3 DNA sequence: TGTGCCAGCAGCTTTGTCCCCCAGGGCAAAGAGACCCAGTACTTC. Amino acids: CASSFVPQGKETQYF. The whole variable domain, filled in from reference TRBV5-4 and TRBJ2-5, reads ETGVTQSPTHLIKTRGQQVTLRCSSQSGHNTVSWYQQALGQGPQFIFQYYREEENGRGNFPPRFSGLQFPNYSSELNVNALELDDSALYLCASSFVPQGKETQYFGPGTRLLVL.

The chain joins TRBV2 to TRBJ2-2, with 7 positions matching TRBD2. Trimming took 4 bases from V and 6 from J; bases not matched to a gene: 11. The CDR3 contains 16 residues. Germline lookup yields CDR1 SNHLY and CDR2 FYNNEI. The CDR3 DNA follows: TGTGCCAGCAGTGGCTCCCCGGCGGGAGTGGCCGGGGAGCTGTTTTTT. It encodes CASSGSPAGVAGELFF.

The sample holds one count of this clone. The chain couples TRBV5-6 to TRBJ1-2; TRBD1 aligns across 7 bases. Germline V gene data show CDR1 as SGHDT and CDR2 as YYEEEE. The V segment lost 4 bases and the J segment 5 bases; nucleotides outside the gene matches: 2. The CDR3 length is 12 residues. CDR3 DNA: TGTGCCAGCAGCACGGGACAGTATGGCTACACCTTC. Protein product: CASSTGQYGYTF.

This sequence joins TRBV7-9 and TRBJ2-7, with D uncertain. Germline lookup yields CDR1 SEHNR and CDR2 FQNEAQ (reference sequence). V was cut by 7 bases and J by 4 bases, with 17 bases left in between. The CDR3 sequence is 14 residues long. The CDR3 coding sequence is TGTGCCAGCATCGACCCGGTGACACCATACGAGCAGTACTTC. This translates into CASIDPVTPYEQYF.

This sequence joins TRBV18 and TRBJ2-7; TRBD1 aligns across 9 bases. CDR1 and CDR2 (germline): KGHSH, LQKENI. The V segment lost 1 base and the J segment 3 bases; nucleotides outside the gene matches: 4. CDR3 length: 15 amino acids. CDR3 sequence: CASSPRDRDYYEQYF. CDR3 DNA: TGTGCCAGCTCACCACGGGACAGGGATTACTACGAGCAGTACTTC.

Written as DNA, the CDR3 is TGTGCCAGCACTACAGCGGGAGTAGGTGAGCAGTTCTTC. Its translation is CASTTAGVGEQFF. The chain is built from TRBV6-6 and TRBJ2-1; 8 positions agree with TRBD2. The V gene end was trimmed by 7 bases and the J gene end by 9 bases; junction bases not matched to a gene: 8. CDR3 size: 13 residues. Germline V CDR1 and CDR2: MNHNY, SVGAGI (reference sequence).

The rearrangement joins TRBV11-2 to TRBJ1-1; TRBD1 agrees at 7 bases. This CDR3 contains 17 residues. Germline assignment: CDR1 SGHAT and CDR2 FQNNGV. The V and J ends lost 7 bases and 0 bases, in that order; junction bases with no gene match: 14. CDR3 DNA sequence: TGTGCCAGCATCGAGAGGGGGCGGGGACAGATGAACACTGAAGCTTTCTTT. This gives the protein CASIERGRGQMNTEAFF. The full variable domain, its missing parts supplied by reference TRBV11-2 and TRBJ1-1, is EAGVAQSPRYKIIEKRQSVAFWCNPISGHATLYWYQQILGQGPKLLIQFQNNGVVDDSQLPKDRFSAERLKGVDSTLKIQPAKLEDSAVYLCASIERGRGQMNTEAFFGQGTRLTVV.

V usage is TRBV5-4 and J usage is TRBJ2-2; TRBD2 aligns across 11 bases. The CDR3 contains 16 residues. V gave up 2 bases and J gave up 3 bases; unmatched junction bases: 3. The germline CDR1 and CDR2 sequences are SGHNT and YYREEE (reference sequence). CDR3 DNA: TGTGCCAGCAGCTTTCCGGGACTAGCGGACACCGGGGAGCTGTTTTTT. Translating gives CASSFPGLADTGELFF.

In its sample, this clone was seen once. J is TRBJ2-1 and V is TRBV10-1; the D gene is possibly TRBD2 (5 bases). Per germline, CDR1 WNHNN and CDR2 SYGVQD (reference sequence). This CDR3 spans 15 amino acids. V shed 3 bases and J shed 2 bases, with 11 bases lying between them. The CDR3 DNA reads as TGCGCCAGCAGTGATCGGGGTAGCCCCTACAATGAGCAGTTCTTC. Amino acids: CASSDRGSPYNEQFF.